Presented here are 25 T cell receptor beta chains from one specimen sequenced in a study of blood T cell repertoires in COVID-19. Assay used: immunoSEQ multiplex PCR; TCRdb lists only in-frame clones, some missing. The sample contains 150,000 or so clones, about 80% of which appear only once. Material: peripheral blood. The receptor source for this set is a human donor in a cohort sampled during active COVID-19.

This rearrangement joins TRBV9 to TRBJ2-3, with a weak D call TRBD2 (6 bases). The germline V and J ends were trimmed by 4 bases and 5 bases, with 14 bases remaining between them. Germline lookup yields CDR1 SGDLS and CDR2 YYNGEE. This CDR3 comprises 14 residues. The CDR3 DNA sequence: TGTGCCAGCAGCTCCGGGGGAGTAGTAGATACGCAGTATTTT. Amino acids: CASSSGGVVDTQYF.

The chain combines TRBV5-1 with TRBJ2-7; D gene unclear. Trimming removed 0 bases at V and 1 base at J, with 8 bases between. The CDR3 is made up of 14 amino acids. CDR1 is SGHRS and CDR2 is YFSETQ in the germline V gene. The CDR3 DNA reads TGCGCCAGCAGCTTGGATCCCGGGTCCTACGAGCAGTACGTC. Protein sequence: CASSLDPGSYEQYV.

The chain uses TRBV4-2 and TRBJ2-1, with TRBD1 identical over 12 bases. In germline, CDR1 is LGHNA, CDR2 YNFKEQ. V lost 4 bases, J lost 8 bases, and 6 bases stayed unmatched. The CDR3 extends over 15 amino acids. CDR3 amino acids: CASSRPGQGADEQFF. For the CDR3, the DNA is TGTGCCAGCAGCCGGCCGGGACAGGGGGCTGATGAGCAGTTCTTC.

The chain carries TRBV11-3 and TRBJ1-1; TRBD1 matches at 7 bases. Losses at the gene ends were 1 base for V and 6 bases for J; bases not matched to a gene: 11. In germline, CDR1 is SGHNT, CDR2 YENEEA. The CDR3 extends over 16 amino acids. The CDR3 nucleotides are TGTGCCAGCAGCTTAGCTAGACAGGGTCGGTATTCTGAAGCTTTCTTT. It codes for CASSLARQGRYSEAFF.

The rearrangement links TRBV5-1 to TRBJ2-5; the D is unclear. This CDR3 contains 14 residues. V was pared by 2 bases and J by 7 bases, with 15 bases between. CDR1 is SGHRS, CDR2 YFSETQ, per germline. The CDR3 nucleotides read TGCGCCAGCAGCTTAGACTCACGCGGCGGGACCCAGTACTTC. Amino acid sequence: CASSLDSRGGTQYF.

This clone was counted between two and nine times. V and J are TRBV4-3 and TRBJ1-1; D remains ambiguous. Germline V CDR1 and CDR2: LGHNA, YSLEER. V lost 5 bases and J lost 1, with 11 bases in between. The CDR3 has 14 amino acids. In DNA, the CDR3 is TGCGCCAGCAGCTTTTCCGGCGGGAACACTGAAGCTTTCTTT. It yields the protein CASSFSGGNTEAFF.

For the CDR3, the DNA is TGTGCCAGCCGGGACAGTCCCGCCGGGGAGCTGTTTTTT. Translation: CASRDSPAGELFF. This sequence joins TRBV2 and TRBJ2-2, with 7 bases aligning to TRBD1. CDR1 is SNHLY and CDR2 is FYNNEI in the germline V gene. V trimming: 8 bases; J trimming: 6 bases; junction bases outside the gene matches: 6. The CDR3 is 13 amino acids.

J is TRBJ2-1 and V is TRBV12-5; no reliable D call. The V and J ends lost 2 bases and 10 bases respectively, with 6 bases between them. The length of the CDR3 is 11 residues. The germline V gene has CDR1 LGHNT and CDR2 FRNRAP. The CDR3: CASGLFPEQFF. CDR3 DNA sequence: TGTGCTAGTGGTTTGTTTCCGGAGCAGTTCTTC.

This chain links TRBV7-7 with TRBJ1-2; D gene unclear. V was shortened by 3 bases and J by 3 bases, with 5 bases between the two germline ends. This CDR3 has 12 amino acids. Germline V gives CDR1 SSHAT, CDR2 FNYEAQ (reference sequence). The CDR3 DNA is TGTGCCAGCAGCTTGAGGGACTATGGCTACACCTTC. This encodes CASSLRDYGYTF. The complete variable domain, with remaining parts taken from reference TRBV7-7 and TRBJ1-2, reads GAGVSQSPRYKVTKRGQDVTLRCDPISSHATLYWYQQALGQGPEFLTYFNYEAQPDKSGLPSDRFSAERPEGSISTLTIQRTEQRDSAMYRCASSLRDYGYTFGSGTRLTVV.

The chain carries TRBV19 and TRBJ1-1; the D is unclear. CDR1 and CDR2 from the germline V gene are LNHDA and SQIVND (reference sequence). V was clipped by 5 bases and J by 5 bases, with 21 bases between them. This CDR3 region has 16 residues. The CDR3: CASSPEAAALGTEAFF. In DNA form, the CDR3 reads TGTGCCAGTAGTCCCGAAGCGGCTGCCTTGGGGACTGAAGCTTTCTTT. Based on the CDR3 plus reference TRBV19 and TRBJ1-1, the full variable domain is DGGITQSPKYLFRKEGQNVTLSCEQNLNHDAMYWYRQDPGQGLRLIYYSQIVNDFQKGDIAEGYSVSREKKESFPLTVTSAQKNPTAFYLCASSPEAAALGTEAFFGQGTRLTVV.

The J gene is TRBJ1-4, the V gene TRBV11-3; 9 positions match TRBD1. The CDR3 runs 18 residues. Germline CDR1 is SGHNT and CDR2 is YENEEA. V lost 5 bases and J lost 5; bases outside the gene matches: 15. The chain's CDR3 is CASSPTRADRGENEKLFF. The CDR3 DNA sequence: TGTGCCAGCAGCCCCACCCGCGCGGACAGGGGAGAAAATGAAAAACTGTTTTTT. Together with reference TRBV11-3 and TRBJ1-4, the CDR3 gives the full variable domain: EAGVVQSPRYKIIEKKQPVAFWCNPISGHNTLYWYLQNLGQGPELLIRYENEEAVDDSQLPKDRFSAERLKGVDSTLKIQPAELGDSAVYLCASSPTRADRGENEKLFFGSGTQLSVL.

The chain uses TRBV6-2 or TRBV6-3 and TRBJ2-1; TRBD2 might be the D (6 bases). Trimming shortened V by 5 bases and J by 0 bases, and 8 bases separated the two germline ends. CDR1 is MNHEY, CDR2 SVGEGT, per germline. This CDR3 spans 14 amino acids. Here the CDR3 reads CASSGGPSYNEQFF. DNA for the CDR3: TGTGCCAGCAGTGGAGGGCCCTCCTACAATGAGCAGTTCTTC.

CDR3 sequence (DNA): TGTGCCAGCAGCCAAATCGGAGCGGGAGTAGGGGAGACCCAGTACTTC. Protein sequence: CASSQIGAGVGETQYF. V is TRBV4-2 and J is TRBJ2-5; 8 bases align to TRBD2. This CDR3 spans 16 amino acids. Germline lookup yields CDR1 LGHNA and CDR2 YNFKEQ. V shed 2 bases, J shed 5 bases, and the junction held 10 bases outside the gene matches.

V is TRBV5-1 and J is TRBJ2-5; 12 bases map to TRBD2. J gave up 5 bases and V 0 bases, and 5 bases lay outside the gene matches. The germline gives CDR1 SGHRS, CDR2 YFSETQ. This CDR3 has 16 residues. CDR3 region: CASSLASGGAWETQYF. Written as DNA, the CDR3 is TGCGCCAGCAGCTTGGCTAGCGGGGGGGCCTGGGAGACCCAGTACTTC.

As for this clone: One end of the junction is discordant with germline, which a read error may explain. This rearrangement joins TRBV30 to TRBJ2-1; D is unclear. Germline loops: CDR1 GTSNPN, CDR2 SVGIG (reference sequence). This CDR3 has 11 amino acids. CDR3 residues: CAWSVYSEQFF. In DNA, the CDR3 is TGTGCCTGGAGTGTGTACAGTGAGCAGTTCTTC.

This chain connects TRBV6-5 to TRBJ2-5, with D tentatively TRBD1 (6 bases). Per germline, CDR1 MNHEY and CDR2 SVGAGI. The CDR3 runs 14 residues. With 5 bases removed from V and 3 bases from J, the gap between germline ends came to 13 bases. CDR3 amino acids: CASSRQTGKETQYF. The CDR3 DNA reads TGTGCCAGCAGTAGGCAAACAGGGAAAGAGACCCAGTACTTC.

The chain links TRBV12-3 or TRBV12-4 to TRBJ1-2; D gene ambiguous. CDR3 length equals 13 residues. Trimming pared 3 bases from V and 7 bases from J, leaving 12 bases between. DNA for the CDR3: TGTGCCAGCAGTTTTGAGGGTGGGCTTGGCTACACCTTC. Translating it yields CASSFEGGLGYTF.

The chain joins TRBV24-1 to TRBJ2-5; TRBD2 matches 12 bases. Germline V gives CDR1 KGHDR, CDR2 SFDVKD. The J segment lost 5 bases and the V segment lost 9 bases, leaving 12 bases of the junction unmatched. The CDR3 has 16 amino acids. The CDR3 loop is CATGTSGRRERETQYF. For the CDR3, the DNA is TGTGCCACCGGGACTAGCGGGCGTCGAGAGCGGGAGACCCAGTACTTC.

The table lists this clone with a count of one. This sequence joins TRBV7-3 and TRBJ2-3, with D possibly being TRBD2 (5 bases). CDR1 is SGHTA and CDR2 is FQGTGA in the germline V gene. The CDR3 contains 15 residues. V shed 1 base and J shed 5 bases, with 13 bases lying between them. The CDR3 DNA reads TGTGCCAGCAGCTTAAACGGGAAAGCGGTAGATACGCAGTATTTT. Translating it yields CASSLNGKAVDTQYF.

V usage is TRBV2 and J usage is TRBJ1-1, with 9 bases lining up with TRBD1. The length of the CDR3 is 11 residues. The germline gives CDR1 SNHLY, CDR2 FYNNEI. Trimming took 6 bases from V and 11 from J; bases not matched to a gene: 4. CDR3 amino acids: CASRVGTGAFF. In DNA form, the CDR3 reads TGTGCCAGCAGGGTTGGGACAGGGGCTTTCTTT.

This clone has just a few counts. The V and J genes are TRBV29-1 and TRBJ1-2, with a possible D match to TRBD1 (6 bases). The CDR3 is made up of 12 amino acids. Germline lookup yields CDR1 SQVTM and CDR2 ANQGSEA. Trimming pared 8 bases from V and 7 bases from J, leaving 17 bases between. CDR3 amino acids: CSSRRGASGYTF. The CDR3 nucleotides are TGCAGCTCTCGGCGGGGGGCGAGTGGCTACACCTTC.

This chain connects TRBV20-1 to TRBJ2-7; TRBD2 agrees at 12 bases. The CDR3 extends over 14 amino acids. After removal of 3 bases from V and 7 bases from J, the junction contained 7 bases not matched to a gene. Germline assignment: CDR1 DFQATT and CDR2 SNEGSKA (reference sequence). CDR3 residues: CSASPSGGVYEQYF. CDR3 DNA: TGCAGTGCTAGTCCTAGCGGGGGGGTTTATGAGCAGTACTTC.

This sequence joins TRBV30 and TRBJ2-7, with 7 bases aligning to TRBD1. CDR1 is GTSNPN and CDR2 is SVGIG in the germline V gene (reference sequence). V was pared by 2 bases and J by 0 bases, with 4 bases of the junction left unmatched. The CDR3 runs 14 residues. The CDR3 DNA reads as TGTGCCTGGAGTTCGACAGGGAGCTCCTACGAGCAGTACGTC. Its protein product is CAWSSTGSSYEQYV.

This clone has only one observation. This chain joins TRBV6-1 and TRBJ1-2, with 7 positions matching TRBD1. The CDR3 contains 15 residues. V shed 1 base and J 5 bases; nucleotides not matched to a gene: 7. Looked up from germline, CDR1 is MNHNS and CDR2 is SASEGT. For the CDR3, the DNA is TGTGCCAGCAGTGAAGAGGGGGCGCCGGCATATGGCTACACCTTC. Translated, it gives CASSEEGAPAYGYTF.

This chain joins TRBV12-3 or TRBV12-4 and TRBJ1-2; D is ambiguous. The CDR3 is 13 residues long. V was shortened by 2 bases and J by 6 bases, with 10 bases between the two germline ends. The CDR3 coding sequence is TGTGCCAGCAGTTTATTGGGCAGCCATGGCTACACCTTC. Translating it yields CASSLLGSHGYTF.